This entry lists 13 T cell receptor beta chains sequenced from one sample in a study of CD8 T cells in Susac syndrome. Reverse transcription used roughly 0.5 to 1 ug RNA and random hexamers. MiXCR, run by TCRdb on the immunoSEQ multiplex PCR reads, gives a single entry per CDR3 protein. This table holds 92,000 or so distinct CDR3 sequences, roughly 96% found once. The specimen was CD8+ T cells from PBMCs. These receptors were taken from a human donor with Susac syndrome.

V usage is TRBV28 and J usage is TRBJ1-1, with D maybe TRBD1 (5 bases). The CDR3 has 13 residues. V dropped 5 bases and J dropped 4 bases, with 11 bases sitting between them. Germline V lookup: CDR1 MDHEN, CDR2 SYDVKM. CDR3 DNA sequence: TGTGCCAGCAGTCCCCAGGGAGGCACTGAAGCTTTCTTT. This translates into CASSPQGGTEAFF.

The chain couples TRBV27 to TRBJ1-4; possibly TRBD1 for D (5 bases). The CDR3 has 14 residues. Germline V lookup: CDR1 MNHEY, CDR2 SMNVEV (reference sequence). The V end was cut by 5 bases, the J end by 8 bases, with 15 bases between. The DNA of the CDR3 is TGTGCCAGCAGTCCGGGACGGGTTGGAGAAAAACTGTTTTTT. This encodes CASSPGRVGEKLFF.

This rearrangement joins TRBV24-1 to TRBJ1-5; D not certain. This CDR3 has 16 amino acids. The germline V gene has CDR1 KGHDR and CDR2 SFDVKD. Trimming shortened V by 2 bases and J by 5 bases, and 15 bases separated the two germline ends. The chain's CDR3 is CATSDSDGADYQPQHF. CDR3 sequence (DNA): TGTGCCACCAGTGATTCCGACGGAGCGGACTATCAGCCCCAGCATTTT.

The chain recombines TRBV7-3 with TRBJ1-2, with D perhaps matching TRBD1 (5 bases). The germline V and J ends were trimmed by 2 bases and 4 bases, with 11 bases remaining between them. Germline values: CDR1 SGHTA, CDR2 FQGTGA. This CDR3 spans 14 amino acids. The CDR3 spells CASSLSGRAYGYTF. The CDR3 nucleotides read TGTGCCAGCAGCTTATCGGGGCGCGCCTATGGCTACACCTTC.

The CDR3 sequence is CASSPPGLNIQYF. The CDR3 DNA is TGTGCCAGCAGCCCCCCAGGCCTAAACATTCAGTACTTC. This rearrangement joins TRBV7-9 to TRBJ2-4; D uncertain. Trimming removed 5 bases at V and 6 bases at J, with 11 bases between. The CDR3 contains 13 residues. The germline CDR1 and CDR2 sequences are SEHNR and FQNEAQ (reference sequence).

This clonotype was counted once. V usage is TRBV25-1 and J usage is TRBJ1-1, with D perhaps TRBD1 (5 bases). V lost 3 bases, J lost 4 bases, and 15 bases lay in between. Per germline, CDR1 MGHDK and CDR2 SYGVNS. The CDR3 is made up of 15 amino acids. Here the CDR3 DNA reads TGTGCCAGCAGTGATCTGTGGGCAGGGAGCACTGAAGCTTTCTTT. It specifies CASSDLWAGSTEAFF.

The V and J genes are TRBV6-2 or TRBV6-3 and TRBJ1-1; D unresolved. The germline gives CDR1 MNHEY, CDR2 SVGEGT. The CDR3 loop spans 12 amino acids. Trimming took off 2 bases at V and 11 bases at J, with 12 bases between the two ends. Here the CDR3 DNA reads TGTGCCAGCAGTTACGGTCTCGGCGGGGCTTTCTTT. As protein: CASSYGLGGAFF.

The chain combines TRBV18 with TRBJ1-5, with D perhaps TRBD1 (6 bases). Germline loops: CDR1 KGHSH, CDR2 LQKENI. The germline V and J ends were trimmed by 3 bases and 5 bases, with 11 bases remaining between them. This CDR3 spans 14 amino acids. CDR3 sequence: CASSPARGDQPQHF. As DNA, the CDR3 is TGTGCCAGCTCACCTGCCAGGGGTGATCAGCCCCAGCATTTT. Based on the CDR3 plus reference TRBV18 and TRBJ1-5, the full variable domain is NAGVMQNPRHLVRRRGQEARLRCSPMKGHSHVYWYRQLPEEGLKFMVYLQKENIIDESGMPKERFSAEFPKEGPSILRIQQVVRGDSAAYFCASSPARGDQPQHFGDGTRLSIL.

In nucleotides, the CDR3 is TGTGCCAGCAGCTCCGGGGTAGCTAACTATGGCTACACCTTC. Translating it yields CASSSGVANYGYTF. This chain connects TRBV11-3 to TRBJ1-2; D unclear. The CDR3 extends over 14 amino acids. Trimming pared 4 bases from V and 0 bases from J, leaving 9 bases between. CDR1 SGHNT and CDR2 YENEEA come from the germline V gene.

The chain couples TRBV30 to TRBJ1-2; the D is unclear. The CDR3 is 14 amino acids. The germline CDR1 and CDR2 sequences are GTSNPN and SVGIG (reference sequence). Trimming removed 5 bases from V and 6 bases from J, with 19 bases in between. Here the CDR3 reads CAWDPLGPGDGYTF. DNA for the CDR3: TGTGCCTGGGACCCGTTGGGCCCCGGGGATGGCTACACCTTC.

V is TRBV9 and J is TRBJ1-2, with unresolved D. Trimming cost V 4 bases and J 4 bases, with 17 bases left between them. The germline V gene encodes CDR1 SGDLS and CDR2 YYNGEE. This CDR3 spans 15 amino acids. The CDR3 loop reads CASSPRLEGGYGYTF. Written as DNA, the CDR3 is TGTGCCAGCAGCCCCCGTCTTGAGGGTGGCTATGGCTACACCTTC.

The rearrangement joins TRBV7-8 to TRBJ2-1, with D hard to call. This CDR3 is 13 amino acids long. V was trimmed by 9 bases and J by 6 bases, leaving 15 bases between them. The germline V gene encodes CDR1 SGHVS and CDR2 FQNEAQ. The CDR3 reads CASHLTWSNEQFF. The CDR3 nucleotides are TGTGCCAGTCACCTGACGTGGTCCAATGAGCAGTTCTTC.

CDR3 coding DNA: TGCAGTGCTAGGGGGGACAGCTATGGCTACACCTTC. Amino acid sequence: CSARGDSYGYTF. V is TRBV20-1 and J is TRBJ1-2, with 7 nucleotides matching TRBD1. V lost 3 bases to trimming and J lost 4 bases; unmatched junction nucleotides: 2. The CDR3 is 12 residues long. CDR1 and CDR2 (germline): DFQATT, SNEGSKA (reference sequence).